This T cell receptor (beta chain) originates from a study of T-cell reconstitution after alpha-beta-depleted transplantation in children. Study-wide results and limits: Reports say that about two months after transplant, the alpha-beta T cells came out of several hundred graft clones that had expanded. The main origin of T-cell counts and diversity one year after transplant was newly produced T cells. Surviving recipient cells, namely T cells and thymic progenitors, were the source of high day-60 TCRbeta diversity in some patients.

This clonotype appeared many times. Its antigen is not identified. The CDR3 totals 13 residues. The germline gives CDR1 ENHRY, CDR2 SYGVKD. V lost 4 bases and J 5 bases, leaving 9 bases between the germline ends. The TCRbeta library was prepared with unique molecular identifiers. TCRdb processed the PCR reads anew with MiXCR; each CDR3 protein has one entry. Seen here are about 300,000 distinct CDR3 sequences, roughly 7.8% observed once, and the top ten hold around 9.8%. Source: peripheral blood, taken 360 days after TCRalphabeta/CD19-depleted stem cell transplant. The clonotype originates from a female patient aged 2 to 10 who had a stem cell transplant for Fanconi anemia, so the T cells may come from the graft donor. The rearrangement joins TRBV10-3 to TRBJ1-5; weak D call: TRBD1 (5 bases). CDR3 nucleotides: TGTGCCATCAGTGCGGCAGGGCATCAGCCCCAGCATTTT. Amino acid sequence: CAISAAGHQPQHF.